This passage covers 17 T cell receptor beta chains from one sample sequenced in a study of blood T cell repertoires in COVID-19. Assay: immunoSEQ multiplex PCR; the TCRdb copy retains only in-frame clones and omits some. The sample has around 49,000 clones; around 89% are singletons. Sequences were obtained from peripheral blood. The receptors shown here come from a human donor in a cohort sampled during active COVID-19.

A single count supports this clone. The chain has TRBV5-8 and TRBJ1-1; D uncertain. V was pared by 4 bases and J by 6 bases, with 10 bases between. The CDR3 covers 12 residues. Germline V gives CDR1 SGHTS, CDR2 YDEGEE. CDR3: CASSRVVPEAFF. Here the CDR3 DNA reads TGTGCCAGCAGCAGAGTAGTCCCTGAAGCTTTCTTT.

The chain recombines TRBV6-5 with TRBJ2-1; D perhaps matches TRBD1 (5 bases). V lost 2 bases, J lost 12 bases, and 14 bases lay in between. Germline V gene data show CDR1 as MNHEY and CDR2 as SVGAGI. This CDR3 has 13 amino acids. CDR3 region: CASSYAGSGWQFF. The CDR3 DNA reads TGTGCCAGCAGTTACGCAGGGTCCGGGTGGCAGTTCTTC.

The rearrangement links TRBV4-3 to TRBJ1-1; 10 bases fit TRBD1. The V gene's germline CDR1 is LGHNA and CDR2 YSLEER. CDR3 length equals 15 residues. J gave up 10 bases and V 0 bases, and 8 bases lay outside the gene matches. The CDR3 DNA reads TGCGCCAGCAGCCAAGATTGGACAGGGGGATTCCGAGCTTTCTTT. It translates to CASSQDWTGGFRAFF.

V gene TRBV3-1 (or the pseudogene TRBV3-2) combines with J gene TRBJ2-7, with D possibly TRBD1 on 6 matching bases. Germline V lookup: CDR1 LGHDT, CDR2 YNNKEL (reference sequence). This CDR3 is 16 amino acids long. V shed 4 bases and J shed 0 bases, with 16 bases lying between them. CDR3 sequence: CASSRPLQGSSYEQYF. The CDR3 coding sequence is TGTGCCAGCAGCCGACCGCTACAGGGAAGCTCCTACGAGCAGTACTTC.

The CDR3 DNA reads TGTGCCAGCAGCAGAAGACAGGGGCCGGTTAATTCACCCCTCCACTTT. Amino acids: CASSRRQGPVNSPLHF. The genes are TRBV5-6 and TRBJ1-6, with 8 bases lining up with TRBD1. The CDR3 sequence is 16 residues long. Germline CDR1 SGHDT, CDR2 YYEEEE. With 4 bases clipped from V and 6 bases from J, the junction kept 9 bases outside the gene matches.

The chain employs TRBV6-4 and TRBJ2-7; no clear D. Looked up from germline, CDR1 is MRHNA and CDR2 is SNTAGT. The CDR3 has 14 amino acids. Trimming shortened V by 2 bases and J by 7 bases, and 15 bases separated the two germline ends. The CDR3 spells CASSDTGMESEQYF. The DNA for the CDR3 is TGTGCCAGCAGTGACACGGGTATGGAAAGTGAGCAGTACTTC.

The genes are TRBV6-5 and TRBJ1-6; D ambiguous. The ends were cut back, 4 bases at V and 12 bases at J, with 13 bases in the middle. Germline V gives CDR1 MNHEY, CDR2 SVGAGI. This CDR3 has 13 residues. CDR3 nucleotides: TGTGCCAGCAGTTCGACACCCTTGGGACCCCTCCACTTT. The encoded protein is CASSSTPLGPLHF.

The rearrangement uses TRBV19 and TRBJ1-1; D is unresolved. V gave up 2 bases and J gave up 0 bases, with 10 bases separating them. The CDR3 covers 15 residues. From germline, CDR1 is LNHDA and CDR2 SQIVND (reference sequence). CDR3 region: CASSIRRDLNTEAFF. CDR3 nucleotide sequence: TGTGCCAGTAGTATACGCCGGGATTTGAACACTGAAGCTTTCTTT.

The rearrangement joins TRBV5-1 to TRBJ1-1, with D unclear. Germline CDR1 reads SGHRS; CDR2 reads YFSETQ. V lost 4 bases and J 3 bases, leaving 10 bases between the germline ends. This CDR3 is 13 amino acids long. The CDR3 reads CASSPTEDTEAFF. The CDR3 coding sequence is TGCGCCAGCAGCCCTACGGAGGACACTGAAGCTTTCTTT.

This chain joins TRBV10-2 and TRBJ1-4; 7 nucleotides match TRBD1. The V gene's germline CDR1 is WSHSY and CDR2 SAAADI. CDR3 length: 14 residues. The V segment lost 2 bases and the J segment 7 bases; nucleotides outside the gene matches: 4. This CDR3 is CASSESTGVEKLFF. The CDR3 DNA reads as TGCGCCAGCAGTGAGAGTACAGGGGTTGAAAAACTGTTTTTT.

This chain uses TRBV28 with TRBJ2-2; D remains unclear. The V end lost 5 bases, the J end lost 0 bases, and 10 bases lay between the germline ends. Germline-derived CDR1 and CDR2 are MDHEN and SYDVKM. There are 15 residues in the CDR3. The CDR3 nucleotides read TGTGCCAGCAGTCCCGACTTTTCGAACACCGGGGAGCTGTTTTTT. It encodes CASSPDFSNTGELFF.

V gene TRBV4-1 combines with J gene TRBJ1-1; TRBD1 aligns across 7 bases. Germline-derived CDR1 and CDR2 are MGHRA and YSYEKL. The junction had 5 bases not matched to a gene; V was cut back by 3 bases and J by 7 bases. The CDR3 covers 13 residues. CDR3 DNA sequence: TGCGCCAGCAGCCAGGGACAGTTATTTGAAGCTTTCTTT. This codes for CASSQGQLFEAFF.

This chain connects TRBV11-2 to TRBJ1-2, with 9 positions matching TRBD1. Unmatched junction bases numbered 12, after V lost 6 bases and J lost 7 bases. The CDR3 totals 15 residues. Germline CDR1 SGHAT, CDR2 FQNNGV. In DNA, the CDR3 is TGTGCCAGCAGACCGTGGACAGGGGAGCTGGGTGGCTACACCTTC. It is translated as CASRPWTGELGGYTF.

This chain links TRBV12-3 or TRBV12-4 with TRBJ1-2, with D perhaps TRBD1 (5 bases). This CDR3 has 13 amino acids. The V and J ends lost 3 bases and 6 bases respectively, with 11 bases between them. CDR3 region: CASSFARDNGYTF. CDR3 in DNA: TGTGCCAGCAGTTTCGCCAGGGATAATGGCTACACCTTC.

V gene TRBV5-1 combines with J gene TRBJ1-5; possible D gene TRBD1, 5 bases. The V gene lost 4 bases and the J gene lost 1 base, with 12 bases spanning the gap. Per germline, CDR1 SGHRS and CDR2 YFSETQ. The CDR3 runs 15 residues. The DNA for the CDR3 is TGCGCCAGCAGCATCGGGACTTTAAGCAATCAGCCCCAGCATTTT. It encodes CASSIGTLSNQPQHF.

The chain employs TRBV18 and TRBJ1-2; 9 bases align to TRBD1. This CDR3 spans 18 amino acids. Trimming took 3 bases from V and 0 from J; bases not matched to a gene: 11. CDR1 KGHSH and CDR2 LQKENI come from the germline V gene. The CDR3: CASSPQGQGKSPNYGYTF. Written as DNA, the CDR3 is TGTGCCAGCTCACCCCAAGGACAGGGGAAGTCACCTAACTATGGCTACACCTTC.

The chain links TRBV11-3 to TRBJ2-1; the D gene is possibly TRBD2 (5 bases). Germline V gene lookup returns CDR1 SGHNT and CDR2 YENEEA. V gave up 0 bases and J gave up 8 bases, with 14 bases separating them. There are 15 residues in the CDR3. CDR3 in amino acids: CASSLEARRSHEQFF. The CDR3 coding sequence is TGTGCCAGCAGCTTAGAAGCCCGGAGGTCCCATGAGCAGTTCTTC.